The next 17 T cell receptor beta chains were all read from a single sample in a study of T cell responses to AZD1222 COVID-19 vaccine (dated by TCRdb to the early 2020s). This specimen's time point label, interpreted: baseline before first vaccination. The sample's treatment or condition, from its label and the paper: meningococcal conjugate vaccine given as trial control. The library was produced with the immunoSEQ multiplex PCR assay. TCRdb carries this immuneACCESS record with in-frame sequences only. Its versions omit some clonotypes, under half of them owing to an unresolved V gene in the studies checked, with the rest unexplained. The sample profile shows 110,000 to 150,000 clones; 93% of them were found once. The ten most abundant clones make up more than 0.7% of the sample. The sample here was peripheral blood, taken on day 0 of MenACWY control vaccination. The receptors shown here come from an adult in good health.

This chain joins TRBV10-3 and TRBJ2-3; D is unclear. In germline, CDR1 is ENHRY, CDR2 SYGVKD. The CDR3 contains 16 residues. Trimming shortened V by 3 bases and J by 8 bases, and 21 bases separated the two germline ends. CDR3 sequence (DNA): TGTGCCATCAGTGAAAACTGGGATCGTACCTTTGGTACGCAGTATTTT. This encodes CAISENWDRTFGTQYF.

CDR3 residues: CASSQEGSTGDQETQYF. The CDR3, as DNA: TGTGCCAGCAGCCAAGAGGGAAGTACAGGGGACCAAGAGACCCAGTACTTC. V usage is TRBV4-2 and J usage is TRBJ2-5, with 7 bases identical to TRBD1. The junction had 7 bases not matched to a gene; V was cut back by 0 bases and J by 0 bases. This CDR3 comprises 17 residues. Germline V gene sequence: CDR1 LGHNA, CDR2 YNFKEQ.

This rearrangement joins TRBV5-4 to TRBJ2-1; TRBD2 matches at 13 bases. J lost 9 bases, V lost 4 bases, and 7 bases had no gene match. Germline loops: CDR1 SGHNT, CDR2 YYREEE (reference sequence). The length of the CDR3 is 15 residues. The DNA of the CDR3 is TGTGCCAGCAGCCAAGGACTAGCGGGAGAGGGTGAGCAGTTCTTC. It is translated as CASSQGLAGEGEQFF.

The CDR3 loop reads CASSSNRGKGNEKLFF. As DNA, the CDR3 is TGTGCCAGCAGCTCCAACAGGGGCAAAGGAAACGAAAAACTGTTTTTT. The genes are TRBV7-8 and TRBJ1-4; TRBD1 matches at 7 bases. The germline gives CDR1 SGHVS, CDR2 FQNEAQ. There are 16 residues in the CDR3. V shed 4 bases and J 8 bases; nucleotides not matched to a gene: 13. Looking up the rest from reference TRBV7-8 and TRBJ1-4 gives the full variable domain: GAGVSQSPRYKVAKRGQDVALRCDPISGHVSLFWYQQALGQGPEFLTYFQNEAQLDKSGLPSDRFFAERPEGSVSTLKIQRTQQEDSAVYLCASSSNRGKGNEKLFFGSGTQLSVL.

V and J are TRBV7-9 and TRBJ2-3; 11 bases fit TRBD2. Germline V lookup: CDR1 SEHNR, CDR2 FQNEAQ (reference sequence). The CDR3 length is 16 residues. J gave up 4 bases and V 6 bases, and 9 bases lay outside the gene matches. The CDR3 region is CASSFTSGSLPDTQYF. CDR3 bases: TGTGCCAGCAGTTTTACTAGCGGGAGTTTACCAGATACGCAGTATTTT.

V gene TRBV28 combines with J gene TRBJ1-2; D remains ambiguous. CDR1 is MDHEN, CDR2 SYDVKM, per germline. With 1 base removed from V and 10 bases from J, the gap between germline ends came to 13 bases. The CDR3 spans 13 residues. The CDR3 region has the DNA TGTGCCAGCAGTTTATACCAGACGCGGACCTACACCTTC. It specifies CASSLYQTRTYTF.

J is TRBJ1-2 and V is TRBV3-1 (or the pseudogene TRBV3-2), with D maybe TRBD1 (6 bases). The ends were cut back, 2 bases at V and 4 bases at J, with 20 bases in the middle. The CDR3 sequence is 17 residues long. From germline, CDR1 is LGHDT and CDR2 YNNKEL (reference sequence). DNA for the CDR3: TGTGCCAGCAGCCAACATTACCACAGGGCGTGGGTCTATGGCTACACCTTC. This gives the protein CASSQHYHRAWVYGYTF.

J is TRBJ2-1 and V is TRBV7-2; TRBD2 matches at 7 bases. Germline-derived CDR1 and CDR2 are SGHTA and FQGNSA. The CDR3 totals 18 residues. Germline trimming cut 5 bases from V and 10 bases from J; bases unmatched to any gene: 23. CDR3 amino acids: CASSPIWVTSQRTREQFF. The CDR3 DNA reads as TGTGCCAGCAGCCCAATATGGGTGACTAGCCAACGTACGCGCGAGCAGTTCTTC.

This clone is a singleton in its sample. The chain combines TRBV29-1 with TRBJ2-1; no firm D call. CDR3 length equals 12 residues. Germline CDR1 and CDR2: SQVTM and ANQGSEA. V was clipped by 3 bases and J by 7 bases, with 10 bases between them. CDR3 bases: TGCAGCGTTGATTTTGTTTGGAATGAGCAGTTCTTC. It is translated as CSVDFVWNEQFF.

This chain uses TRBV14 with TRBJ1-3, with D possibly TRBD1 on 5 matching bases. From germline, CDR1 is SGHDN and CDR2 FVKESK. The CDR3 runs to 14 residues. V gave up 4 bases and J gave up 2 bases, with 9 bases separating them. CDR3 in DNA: TGTGCCAGCAGCCCCCTGGGGGCTGGAAACACCATATATTTT. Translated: CASSPLGAGNTIYF. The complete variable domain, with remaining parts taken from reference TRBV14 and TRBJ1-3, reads EAGVTQFPSHSVIEKGQTVTLRCDPISGHDNLYWYRRVMGKEIKFLLHFVKESKQDESGMPNNRFLAERTGGTYSTLKVQPAELEDSGVYFCASSPLGAGNTIYFGEGSWLTVV.

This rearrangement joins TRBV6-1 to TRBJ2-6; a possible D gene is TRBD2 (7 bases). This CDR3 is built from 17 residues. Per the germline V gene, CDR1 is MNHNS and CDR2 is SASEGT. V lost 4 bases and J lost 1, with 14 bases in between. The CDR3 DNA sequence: TGTGCCAGCAGTGTACGGGGGGCCGATTCTGGGGCCAACGTCCTGACTTTC. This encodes CASSVRGADSGANVLTF.

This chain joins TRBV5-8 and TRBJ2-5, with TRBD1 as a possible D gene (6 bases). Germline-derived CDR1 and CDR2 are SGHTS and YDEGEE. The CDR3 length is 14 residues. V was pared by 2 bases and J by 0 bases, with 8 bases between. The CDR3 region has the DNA TGTGCCAGCAGCTTTACAGGGTACCAAGAGACCCAGTACTTC. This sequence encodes CASSFTGYQETQYF.

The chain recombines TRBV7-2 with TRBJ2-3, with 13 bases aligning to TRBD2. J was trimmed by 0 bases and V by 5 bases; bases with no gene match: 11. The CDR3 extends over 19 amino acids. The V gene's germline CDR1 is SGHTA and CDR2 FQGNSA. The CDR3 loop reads CASSTRTSGSLYSTDTQYF. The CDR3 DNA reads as TGTGCCAGCAGCACCAGGACTAGCGGGAGCCTATACAGCACAGATACGCAGTATTTT.

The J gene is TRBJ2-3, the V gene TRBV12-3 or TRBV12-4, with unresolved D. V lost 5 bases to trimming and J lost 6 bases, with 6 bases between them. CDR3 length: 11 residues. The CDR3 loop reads CASSALDTQYF. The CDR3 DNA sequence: TGTGCCAGCAGTGCACTGGATACGCAGTATTTT.

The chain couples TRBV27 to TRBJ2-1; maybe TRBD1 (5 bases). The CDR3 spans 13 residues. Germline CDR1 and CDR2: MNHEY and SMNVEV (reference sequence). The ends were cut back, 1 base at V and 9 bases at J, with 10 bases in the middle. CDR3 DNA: TGTGCCAGCAGTTTATTAGGGGCACGTGAGCAGTTCTTC. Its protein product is CASSLLGAREQFF.

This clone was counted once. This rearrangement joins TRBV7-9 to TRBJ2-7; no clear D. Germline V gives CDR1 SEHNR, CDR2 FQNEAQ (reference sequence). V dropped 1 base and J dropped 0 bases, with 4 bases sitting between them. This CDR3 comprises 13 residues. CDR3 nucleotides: TGTGCCAGCAGCTTAGACCTCTCCTACGAGCAGTACTTC. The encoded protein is CASSLDLSYEQYF.

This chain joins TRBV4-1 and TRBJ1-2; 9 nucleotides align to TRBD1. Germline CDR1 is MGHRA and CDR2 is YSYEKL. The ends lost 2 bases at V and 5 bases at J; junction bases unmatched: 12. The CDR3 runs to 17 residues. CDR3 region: CASSQPGQGPIRYGYTF. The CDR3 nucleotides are TGCGCCAGCAGCCAACCGGGACAGGGCCCCATTAGGTATGGCTACACCTTC.